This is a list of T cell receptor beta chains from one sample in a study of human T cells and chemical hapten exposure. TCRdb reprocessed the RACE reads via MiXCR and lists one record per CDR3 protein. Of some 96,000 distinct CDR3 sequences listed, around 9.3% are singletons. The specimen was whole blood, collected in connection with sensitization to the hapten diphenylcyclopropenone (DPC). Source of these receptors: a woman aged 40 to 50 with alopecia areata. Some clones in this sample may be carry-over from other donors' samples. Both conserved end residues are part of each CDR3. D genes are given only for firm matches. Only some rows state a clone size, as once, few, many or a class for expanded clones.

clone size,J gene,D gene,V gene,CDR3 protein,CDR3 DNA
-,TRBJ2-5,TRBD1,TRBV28,CASSSIHRGPATQYF,TGTGCCAGCAGTTCTATTCACAGGGGCCCTGCGACCCAGTACTTC
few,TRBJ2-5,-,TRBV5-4,CASSLEAAPETQYF,TGTGCCAGCAGCTTGGAGGCGGCCCCGGAGACCCAGTACTTC
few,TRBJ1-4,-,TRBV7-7,CASSLVYAPNEKLFF,TGTGCTAGCAGCTTAGTGTATGCACCTAATGAAAAACTGTTTTTT
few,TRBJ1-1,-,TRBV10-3,CAIRQINTEAFF,TGTGCCATCAGGCAGATTAACACTGAAGCTTTCTTT
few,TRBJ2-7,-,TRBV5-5,CASSLMWSYEQYF,TGTGCCAGCAGTCTGATGTGGTCCTACGAGCAGTACTTC
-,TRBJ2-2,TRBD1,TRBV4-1,CASSPLSRPYRTGSLAGELFF,TGCGCCAGCAGCCCTCTATCCCGACCGTACCGGACAGGCTCCCTCGCCGGGGAGCTGTTTTTT
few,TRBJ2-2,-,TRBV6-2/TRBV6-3,CASGGPTNTGELFF,TGTGCCAGCGGGGGCCCTACGAACACCGGGGAGCTGTTTTTT
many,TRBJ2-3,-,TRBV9,CASSAGAITDTQYF,TGTGCCAGCAGCGCGGGGGCTATCACAGATACGCAGTATTTT
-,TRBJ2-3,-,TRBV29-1,CSVGPVVLDEYIPQYF,TGCAGCGTGGGCCCGGTGGTGTTAGATGAGTACATCCCGCAGTATTTT
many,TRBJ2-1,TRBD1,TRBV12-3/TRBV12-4,CASSRTGSSYNEQFF,TGTGCCAGCAGTCGGACAGGGAGCTCCTACAATGAGCAGTTCTTC
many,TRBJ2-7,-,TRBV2,CASIRQGLDNYEQYF,TGTGCCAGCATCCGACAGGGACTAGATAACTACGAGCAGTACTTC
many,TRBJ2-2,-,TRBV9,CASSVAGSPPSGELFF,TGTGCCAGCAGCGTAGCGGGAAGCCCGCCCTCCGGGGAGCTGTTTTTT
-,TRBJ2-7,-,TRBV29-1,CSVPLGTEQYF,TGCAGCGTTCCTTTAGGGACCGAGCAGTACTTC
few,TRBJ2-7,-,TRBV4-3,CASSQDPGYSYEQYF,TGCGCCAGCAGCCAAGATCCCGGGTACTCCTACGAGCAGTACTTC
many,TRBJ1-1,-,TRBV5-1,CASSLQSRDTEAFF,TGCGCCAGCAGCTTGCAATCCAGGGACACTGAAGCTTTCTTT
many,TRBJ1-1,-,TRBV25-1,CASSERGAGSPEAFF,TGTGCCAGCAGTGAAAGGGGGGCAGGGTCCCCTGAAGCTTTCTTT
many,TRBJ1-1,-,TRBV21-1,CASSTPVRGLLGTEAFF,TGTGCCAGCAGCACCCCCGTCAGGGGGCTGTTGGGCACTGAAGCTTTCTTT
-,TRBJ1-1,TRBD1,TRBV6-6,CASSLPAGGARTEAFF,TGTGCCAGCAGCCTCCCCGCAGGGGGCGCGAGGACTGAAGCTTTCTTT
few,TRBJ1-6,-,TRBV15,CATSRDDTANSPLHF,TGTGCCACCAGCAGAGATGATACAGCCAATTCACCCCTCCACTTT
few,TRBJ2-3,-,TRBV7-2,CASSRPSVGSGDTQYF,TGTGCCAGCAGTCGCCCTAGCGTAGGGTCGGGAGATACGCAGTATTTT
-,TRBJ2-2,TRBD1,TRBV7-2,CASSPTGGLGELFF,TGTGCCAGCAGCCCGACAGGGGGCCTCGGGGAGCTGTTTTTT
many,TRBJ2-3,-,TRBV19,CASSGTSTDTQYF,TGTGCCAGTAGCGGCACTAGCACAGATACGCAGTATTTT
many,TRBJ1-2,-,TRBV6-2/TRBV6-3,CASSYRGQPRYGYTF,TGTGCCAGCAGTTACCGCGGACAGCCCCGCTATGGCTACACCTTC
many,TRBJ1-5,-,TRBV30,CAWSVRAEQPQHF,TGTGCCTGGAGTGTAAGGGCAGAGCAGCCCCAGCATTTT
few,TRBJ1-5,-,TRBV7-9,CASSLGTEPQHF,TGTGCCAGCAGCTTAGGGACGGAGCCCCAGCATTTT
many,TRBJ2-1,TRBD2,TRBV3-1,CASSQGLAAYNEQFF,TGTGCCAGCAGCCAAGGACTAGCGGCCTACAATGAGCAGTTCTTC
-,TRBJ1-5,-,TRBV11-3,CARGGGNQPQHF,TGTGCCAGGGGGGGTGGCAATCAGCCCCAGCATTTT
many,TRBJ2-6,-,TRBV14,CASSLKIRSPDKLISGANVLTF,TGTGCCAGCAGCCTCAAGATCCGAAGCCCCGACAAGCTGATATCTGGGGCCAACGTCCTGACTTTC
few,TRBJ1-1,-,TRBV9,CASSVRQWGTEAFF,TGTGCCAGCAGCGTAAGGCAGTGGGGCACTGAAGCTTTCTTT
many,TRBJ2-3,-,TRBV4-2,CASSQDGEATDTQYF,TGTGCCAGCAGCCAAGATGGGGAAGCCACAGATACGCAGTATTTT
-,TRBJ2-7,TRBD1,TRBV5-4,CASSVGTDPLREQYF,TGTGCCAGCAGCGTGGGGACAGACCCTCTACGGGAGCAGTACTTC
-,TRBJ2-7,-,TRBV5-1,CASSLGQVNDEQYF,TGCGCCAGCAGCTTGGGACAGGTGAACGACGAGCAGTACTTC
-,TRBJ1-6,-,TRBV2,CASSEIGMGYSPLHF,TGTGCCAGCAGTGAGATCGGGATGGGTTATTCACCCCTCCACTTT
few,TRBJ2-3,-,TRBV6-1,CASRGVLFLTDTQYF,TGTGCCAGCAGGGGGGTACTTTTCCTAACAGATACGCAGTATTTT
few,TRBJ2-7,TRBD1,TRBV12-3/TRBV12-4,CASSSLLTGGRYEQYF,TGTGCCAGCAGTTCCTTGCTGACAGGGGGCAGGTACGAGCAGTACTTC